This T cell receptor beta chain appears in the sequencing data of a study of blood T cells in healthy people across ages. The study's findings and limits: Naive CD4+ cell counts and diversity both ran higher in long-lived than in aged donors.

CDR1 MDHEN and CDR2 SYDVKM come from the germline V gene. CDR3 length: 15 residues. This clonotype has a count of ten or more. What it binds is not known. For the second PCR, which ran for roughly 6 to 11 cycles, a sample-barcoded 5' primer and a J-beta primer mix were used. MiXCR, run by TCRdb on the 5' RACE reads, gives a single entry per CDR3 protein. This table holds about 930,000 distinct CDR3 sequences, 25% to 35% found once. This sample was also put to use in a study of T cells of mothers and their children.

This sequence joins TRBV28 and TRBJ2-5, with TRBD1 matching over 9 bases. Matching the DNA end better, TRBJ2-7 makes the J call doubtful. The specimen was blood. This clonotype originated in a woman between 35 and 50 years old in good health. The CDR3 loop reads CASRGDRAIQAEQYF. CDR3 sequence (DNA): TGTGCCAGCAGGGGGGACAGGGCCATCCAGGCCGAGCAGTACTTC.